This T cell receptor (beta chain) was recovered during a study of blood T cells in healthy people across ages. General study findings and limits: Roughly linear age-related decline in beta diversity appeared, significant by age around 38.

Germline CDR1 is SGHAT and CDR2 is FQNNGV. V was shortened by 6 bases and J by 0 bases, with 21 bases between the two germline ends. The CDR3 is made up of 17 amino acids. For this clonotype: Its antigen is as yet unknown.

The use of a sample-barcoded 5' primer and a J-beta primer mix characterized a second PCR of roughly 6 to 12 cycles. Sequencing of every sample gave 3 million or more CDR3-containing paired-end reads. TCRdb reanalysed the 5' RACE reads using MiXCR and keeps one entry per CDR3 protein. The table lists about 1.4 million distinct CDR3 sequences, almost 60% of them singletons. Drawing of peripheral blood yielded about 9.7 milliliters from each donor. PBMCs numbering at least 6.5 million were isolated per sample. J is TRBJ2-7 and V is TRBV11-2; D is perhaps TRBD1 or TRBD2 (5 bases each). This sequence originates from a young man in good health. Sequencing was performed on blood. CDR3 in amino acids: CASRRPGAHNRSYEQYF. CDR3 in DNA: TGTGCCAGCAGGAGACCCGGGGCCCACAACCGCTCCTACGAGCAGTACTTC.